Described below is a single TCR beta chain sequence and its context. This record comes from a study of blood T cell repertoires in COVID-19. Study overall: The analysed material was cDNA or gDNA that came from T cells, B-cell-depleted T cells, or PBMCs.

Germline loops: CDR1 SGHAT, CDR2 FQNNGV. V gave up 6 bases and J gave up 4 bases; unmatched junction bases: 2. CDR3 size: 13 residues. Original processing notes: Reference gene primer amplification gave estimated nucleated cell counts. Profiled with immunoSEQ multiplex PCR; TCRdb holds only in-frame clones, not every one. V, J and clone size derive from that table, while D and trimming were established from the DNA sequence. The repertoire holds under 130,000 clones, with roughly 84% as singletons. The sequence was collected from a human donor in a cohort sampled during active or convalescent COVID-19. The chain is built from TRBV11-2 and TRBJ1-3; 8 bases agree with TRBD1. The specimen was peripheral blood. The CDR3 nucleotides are TGTGCCAGCAGTTGGGACAGGGGAAACACCATATATTTT. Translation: CASSWDRGNTIYF.